These 20 T cell receptor beta chains were sequenced from one sample in a study of T cell repertoires in cytomegalovirus infection. TCRdb reprocessed the reads via MiXCR and lists one record per CDR3 protein. Of fewer than 550,000 distinct CDR3 sequences in the sample, about 25% are singletons; the top ten hold less than 15%. Sample: PBMCs. Receptor source: a human donor in good health (CMV status not recorded). Some clones in this sample may be carry-over from other donors' samples.

This clonotype was picked up a small number of times. The CDR3 spells CSASNRSYSNQPQHF. Written as DNA, the CDR3 is TGCAGTGCTAGCAACAGGAGTTATAGCAATCAGCCCCAGCATTTT. This sequence joins TRBV20-1 and TRBJ1-5; tentatively, D is TRBD1 (5 bases). Germline V CDR1 and CDR2: DFQATT, SNEGSKA (reference sequence). The CDR3 extends over 15 amino acids. V lost 3 bases and J 0 bases, leaving 12 bases between the germline ends.

In this sample, this clonotype turned up a few times. CDR3 in amino acids: CASSPSGSPTYEQYF. CDR3 coding DNA: TGTGCCAGCAGTCCTAGCGGGAGCCCCACCTACGAGCAGTACTTC. The V and J genes are TRBV12-3 or TRBV12-4 and TRBJ2-7; 10 bases fit TRBD2. The CDR3 is 15 residues long. The J segment lost 2 bases and the V segment lost 5 bases, leaving 6 bases of the junction unmatched.

V and J are TRBV12-3 or TRBV12-4 and TRBJ2-1; 8 positions agree with TRBD2. There are 14 residues in the CDR3. V shed 3 bases and J 7 bases; nucleotides not matched to a gene: 5. CDR3 DNA sequence: TGTGCCAGCAGTTTCGCGGGAGGCTTGAATGAGCAGTTCTTC. Encoded protein: CASSFAGGLNEQFF.

The V call is TRBV12-3 or TRBV12-4, the J call TRBJ2-6; TRBD2 matches at 11 bases. Trimming removed 6 bases from V and 0 bases from J; junction bases left unmatched: 7. The CDR3 is 18 amino acids. CDR3 sequence (DNA): TGTGCCAGCAGACCCGGGACTAGCGGATTCTCTGGGGCCAACGTCCTGACTTTC. Its protein is CASRPGTSGFSGANVLTF.

This chain uses TRBV4-3 with TRBJ2-7, with TRBD2 identical over 9 bases. The germline gives CDR1 LGHNA, CDR2 YSLEER. This CDR3 is 15 amino acids long. V gave up 1 base and J gave up 3 bases; unmatched junction bases: 4. The CDR3 spells CASSQGAAGGYEQYF. The DNA for the CDR3 is TGCGCCAGCAGCCAAGGGGCAGCGGGGGGCTACGAGCAGTACTTC.

This chain uses TRBV19 with TRBJ1-2; D not resolved. CDR3 length equals 14 residues. Trimming cost V 8 bases and J 2 bases, with 15 bases left between them. Germline V gives CDR1 LNHDA, CDR2 SQIVND (reference sequence). The CDR3 DNA sequence: TGTGCCAGTTTTTTCCCGGGGTGGAACTATGGCTACACCTTC. Protein sequence: CASFFPGWNYGYTF.

This clonotype was seen a handful of times. The J gene is TRBJ2-7, the V gene TRBV5-4, with 7 bases that match TRBD2. With V trimmed by 3 bases and J by 0 bases, 9 bases remained unmatched. This CDR3 region has 16 residues. Germline V gene data show CDR1 as SGHNT and CDR2 as YYREEE (reference sequence). The CDR3 sequence is CASSSRRGGSSYEQYF. DNA for the CDR3: TGTGCCAGCAGCTCGCGACGGGGCGGGAGCTCCTACGAGCAGTACTTC. Full variable domain (missing parts from reference TRBV5-4 and TRBJ2-7): ETGVTQSPTHLIKTRGQQVTLRCSSQSGHNTVSWYQQALGQGPQFIFQYYREEENGRGNFPPRFSGLQFPNYSSELNVNALELDDSALYLCASSSRRGGSSYEQYFGPGTRLTVT.

The DNA of the CDR3 is TGTGCCAGCAGTTCTGATCAGGGCTTTCAGCCCCAGCATTTT. It codes for CASSSDQGFQPQHF. This chain joins TRBV6-2 or TRBV6-3 and TRBJ1-5; a possible D gene is TRBD1 (5 bases). The V gene lost 4 bases and the J gene lost 6 bases, with 13 bases spanning the gap. The CDR3 extends over 14 amino acids. The germline gives CDR1 MNHEY, CDR2 SVGEGT.

This clonotype was seen repeatedly, ten times or more. The gene calls are TRBV7-8 and TRBJ2-1; D may be TRBD1 or TRBD2 (5 bases each). Germline V gene data show CDR1 as SGHVS and CDR2 as FQNEAQ. The CDR3 is made up of 14 amino acids. The ends were cut back, 5 bases at V and 7 bases at J, with 15 bases in the middle. This CDR3 reads CASSPGTAKNEQFF. The CDR3 nucleotides read TGTGCCAGCAGCCCCGGGACGGCAAAGAATGAGCAGTTCTTC. The variable domain in full, completed from reference TRBV7-8 and TRBJ2-1, reads GAGVSQSPRYKVAKRGQDVALRCDPISGHVSLFWYQQALGQGPEFLTYFQNEAQLDKSGLPSDRFFAERPEGSVSTLKIQRTQQEDSAVYLCASSPGTAKNEQFFGPGTRLTVL.

This clonotype was seen only a few times. The chain couples TRBV6-2 or TRBV6-3 to TRBJ2-7, with a possible D match to TRBD1 (6 bases). The germline V and J ends were trimmed by 2 bases and 3 bases, with 14 bases remaining between them. This CDR3 is built from 15 residues. CDR1 is MNHEY and CDR2 is SVGEGT in the germline V gene. The DNA for the CDR3 is TGTGCCAGCAGTTACACCCGACAGGCGAACTACGAGCAGTACGTC. It specifies CASSYTRQANYEQYV.

At least ten counts were recorded for this clonotype. The chain has TRBV7-2 and TRBJ2-1; no definite D call. Germline V gives CDR1 SGHTA, CDR2 FQGNSA. This CDR3 comprises 15 residues. Trimming took off 5 bases at V and 12 bases at J, with 23 bases between the two ends. CDR3 residues: CASSPIPGEVAGQFF. CDR3 DNA sequence: TGTGCCAGCAGCCCCATCCCCGGTGAAGTAGCTGGGCAGTTCTTC.

The chain uses TRBV24-1 and TRBJ1-2; 12 bases match TRBD1. V shed 2 bases and J 7 bases; nucleotides not matched to a gene: 4. The CDR3 length is 15 residues. Germline CDR1 and CDR2: KGHDR and SFDVKD. The CDR3 loop is CATSDSGTGGSGYTF. The CDR3 DNA sequence: TGTGCCACCAGTGATTCCGGGACAGGGGGCTCTGGCTACACCTTC.

This chain uses TRBV19 with TRBJ1-2, with TRBD1 matching over 11 bases. Per germline, CDR1 LNHDA and CDR2 SQIVND (reference sequence). J gave up 2 bases and V 8 bases, and 4 bases lay outside the gene matches. The CDR3 loop spans 14 amino acids. CDR3 sequence: CASYRTGGNYGYTF. Written as DNA, the CDR3 is TGTGCCAGTTACCGGACAGGGGGCAACTATGGCTACACCTTC.

This clonotype has a count of ten or more. V is TRBV7-3 and J is TRBJ2-5; D is possibly TRBD2 (6 bases). Trimming cost V 5 bases and J 5 bases, with 15 bases left between them. The CDR3 has 14 amino acids. The V gene's germline CDR1 is SGHTA and CDR2 FQGTGA. DNA of the CDR3: TGTGCCAGCAGCCCCACGGGGGTGCGGGAGACCCAGTACTTC. Translation: CASSPTGVRETQYF.

This clonotype has ten or more counts. This chain links TRBV7-2 with TRBJ1-4; D may be TRBD1 (6 bases). The CDR3 runs 14 residues. Per the germline V gene, CDR1 is SGHTA and CDR2 is FQGNSA. V lost 4 bases, J lost 5 bases, and 11 bases lay in between. This CDR3 is CASSSGTLNEKLFF. DNA of the CDR3: TGTGCCAGCAGCTCCGGGACACTCAATGAAAAACTGTTTTTT.

This clonotype was seen a handful of times. J is TRBJ1-1 and V is TRBV12-3 or TRBV12-4, with D hard to call. This CDR3 comprises 14 residues. Trimming removed 2 bases from V and 1 base from J, with 8 bases in between. The CDR3: CASSLHARNTEAFF. CDR3 DNA sequence: TGTGCCAGCAGTTTACACGCCAGGAACACTGAAGCTTTCTTT.

This clonotype was counted between two and nine times. A read error may produce the germline difference seen at one junction end. The rearrangement links TRBV7-2 to TRBJ1-1; D might be TRBD1 (5 bases). The CDR3 has 14 residues. The germline V gene has CDR1 SGHTA and CDR2 FQGNSA. Here the CDR3 reads CASSLRGFNSEAFF. The CDR3 DNA follows: TGTGCCAGCAGCTTACGGGGCTTCAACAGTGAAGCTTTCTTT.

This clonotype has only a few counts. The gene calls are TRBV7-2 and TRBJ1-6; D is unresolved. The CDR3 covers 14 residues. Trimming took 6 bases from V and 10 from J, leaving 16 bases between them. Germline CDR1 is SGHTA and CDR2 is FQGNSA. CDR3 nucleotide sequence: TGTGCCAGCAGGCGAAGTGAAAGCTACTCACCCCTCCACTTT. It encodes CASRRSESYSPLHF.

The V call is TRBV12-3 or TRBV12-4, the J call TRBJ2-2; D is possibly TRBD2 (6 bases). This CDR3 spans 16 amino acids. Trimming stripped 5 bases from V and 1 base from J, with 14 bases between. The CDR3 nucleotides are TGTGCCAGCAGTGGAATGAGACTAGGGAACACCGGGGAGCTGTTTTTT. Its translation is CASSGMRLGNTGELFF.

This clonotype has a count of ten or more. The rearrangement uses TRBV7-2 and TRBJ1-4, with TRBD1 matching 10 bases. After removal of 4 bases from V and 6 bases from J, the junction contained 5 bases not matched to a gene. This CDR3 spans 15 amino acids. The germline V gene encodes CDR1 SGHTA and CDR2 FQGNSA. The CDR3 nucleotides are TGTGCCAGCAGCTCCCCGGACAGGGGGGATGAAAAACTGTTTTTT. It is translated as CASSSPDRGDEKLFF.